This T cell receptor (beta chain) is from a study of cytomegalovirus exposure and HLA in healthy donors. Across the whole study: Clustering assigned 81% of the approximately 390 genotyped donors to the Caucasian-associated ancestry cluster.

Points from the study as a whole: Presence/absence analyses took donor sequencing depth as roughly uniform. The CMV antigen specificity of a few CMV-associated chains was confirmed through in vitro analysis.

The PCR made use of 60 Vbeta and 13 Jbeta primers. Original analysis: Unique TCR beta chains numbered about 79 million in a later analysis, with roughly 10 million shared. Sequencing was performed with immunoSEQ multiplex PCR; in TCRdb, only in-frame clones are kept and a portion is missing. V, J and clone size derive from that table, while D and trimming were established from the DNA sequence. The table includes 100,000 or so clones, roughly 70% detected once. Notes on this clone: Its antigen is not identified.

From germline, CDR1 is SGHNT and CDR2 YENEEA. With V trimmed by 8 bases and J by 6 bases, 8 bases remained unmatched. This CDR3 region has 13 residues. The clonotype was recovered from a man aged 45-65 years in good health and CMV-seronegative. Sequencing was carried out using PBMCs. The genes are TRBV11-3 and TRBJ2-7; 9 bases match TRBD1. The CDR3 DNA reads TGTGCCAGCGCACGGGACAGGGTCAGCGAGCAGTACTTC. Residues: CASARDRVSEQYF.